This T cell receptor (beta chain) was identified in a study of blood T cells in healthy people across ages. General study results and limits: Older individuals had lower TCR beta diversity per million T cells (the decline was roughly linear).

Next came a second PCR, run for about 7 to 12 cycles, which used a sample-barcoded 5' primer along with a J-beta primer mix. Tags on each cDNA molecule came from a template-switch adaptor with 12 random nucleotides. TCRdb recomputed calls from the 5' RACE reads with MiXCR, one row per CDR3 protein. The table lists 700,000 or so distinct CDR3 sequences, approximately 21% of them singletons. The extraction recovered at least 5.5 micrograms of total RNA per sample. V shed 7 bases and J shed 3 bases, with 9 bases lying between them. There are 11 residues in the CDR3. Germline V CDR1 and CDR2: DFQATT, SNEGSKA (reference sequence). In this sample, this clonotype turned up a few times. The target antigen is unknown.

The rearrangement links TRBV20-1 to TRBJ2-5, with D uncertain. The sequence was obtained from a man between 65 and 85 years old in good health. Sequenced sample: blood. CDR3 sequence: CSVEEKETQYF. CDR3 DNA sequence: TGCAGTGTAGAAGAAAAAGAGACCCAGTACTTC.